Described below is a single T cell receptor beta chain sequence and its context. Its antigen is undetermined. TCR beta cDNA was reverse-transcribed from approximately 0.45 ug of total RNA. The reaction used a constant-region primer and ProtoScript II reverse transcriptase. Amplification in three nested multiplex PCR rounds with slightly modified ARM-PCR gave rise to TCR beta libraries. TRBV1-TRBV30 forward primers and a C-beta reverse primer were used in the first two PCR rounds, which each ran for about 10 cycles. TCRdb redid the calling of the multiplex PCR reads with MiXCR, one entry per CDR3 protein. The sample gives over 250,000 distinct CDR3 sequences, 45% to 70% of which show up once; 17% is in the top ten. The source of the sample is a study of tumor-infiltrating lymphocytes in primary liver carcinoma. Study summary: These patients were men and women whose ages were 30 to 69 years. Samples had roughly 3.5 to 8 million productive TCRbeta reads, comparable between tissue types. General observations from the study: Tumor specimens were characterized by a significantly higher top-250-clone fraction than blood (p = 0.039). Compared with tumor region pairs, tumor-adjacent and tumor-blood pairs overlapped less.

The CDR3 covers 14 residues. Deletions cut 0 bases from V and 0 bases from J, with 4 bases between. Germline CDR1 is SGHRS and CDR2 is YFSETQ. Germline DNA was also extracted, and blood RNA was taken from unsorted whole blood. This receptor was identified in a woman aged 25 to 39 with primary liver carcinoma and hepatitis B virus infection. This chain links TRBV5-1 with TRBJ1-3; D is unresolved. Material for sequencing was peripheral blood. CDR3 region: CASSLGISGNTIYF. As DNA, the CDR3 is TGCGCCAGCAGCTTGGGAATCTCTGGAAACACCATATATTTT.